This passage covers 29 T cell receptor beta chains from one sample sequenced in a study of blood T cell repertoires in COVID-19 (TCRdb year 2020). The library relied on the immunoSEQ multiplex PCR assay. TCRdb stores this immuneACCESS table with in-frame sequences only. Part of the clones is absent; in the studies checked, under half of the shortfall reflects unresolved V genes, and no reason is known for the rest. In all, the sample holds 120,000 to 150,000 clones, and more than 80% of those were seen once. The leading ten clones occupy 8% to 9% of the sample. The specimen was peripheral blood. Receptor source: a human donor with acute or convalescent COVID-19. The donor label of this sample is uncertain.

A few counts support this clone. V and J are TRBV3-1 (or the pseudogene TRBV3-2) and TRBJ1-1; possibly TRBD1 for D (5 bases). V was pared by 0 bases and J by 4 bases, with 15 bases between. Germline V gives CDR1 LGHDT, CDR2 YNNKEL (reference sequence). This CDR3 is 16 amino acids long. Here the CDR3 reads CASSQDRSRVGTEAFF. CDR3 bases: TGTGCCAGCAGCCAAGATCGCTCCAGGGTGGGCACTGAAGCTTTCTTT.

In this sample, this clone turned up once. The J gene is TRBJ2-5, the V gene TRBV3-1 (or the pseudogene TRBV3-2); D is undetermined. Germline lookup yields CDR1 LGHDT and CDR2 YNNKEL (reference sequence). The V end was cut by 1 base, the J end by 6 bases, with 9 bases between. This CDR3 comprises 13 residues. CDR3 nucleotide sequence: TGTGCCAGCAGCCAAGGGAGAAGGCAGACCCAGTACTTC. Residues: CASSQGRRQTQYF.

The chain's CDR3 is CASSQGGTGDFNYNSPLHF. The CDR3 DNA sequence: TGTGCCAGCAGCCAAGGGGGGACAGGGGATTTCAACTATAATTCACCCCTCCACTTT. The V gene is TRBV4-2, the J gene TRBJ1-6; TRBD1 agrees at 10 bases. V dropped 1 base and J dropped 3; count of bases not matched to a gene: 9. The CDR3 has 19 residues. Germline CDR1 and CDR2: LGHNA and YNFKEQ.

The chain is built from TRBV19 and TRBJ1-1; D is perhaps TRBD1 (5 bases). Trimming pared 5 bases from V and 5 bases from J, leaving 12 bases between. This CDR3 spans 13 amino acids. CDR1 is LNHDA, CDR2 SQIVND, per germline (reference sequence). The CDR3 DNA reads as TGTGCCAGTAGTTCCTACGGGGGGACTGAAGCTTTCTTT. Protein sequence: CASSSYGGTEAFF.

The rearrangement joins TRBV5-1 to TRBJ1-1; 9 nucleotides agree with TRBD1. Germline V CDR1 and CDR2: SGHRS, YFSETQ. This CDR3 has 15 amino acids. V dropped 5 bases and J dropped 1; count of bases not matched to a gene: 6. As DNA, the CDR3 is TGCGCCAGCAGACTCCGGACAGGGGCGAACACTGAAGCTTTCTTT. Translated, it gives CASRLRTGANTEAFF.

The rearrangement uses TRBV12-5 and TRBJ1-1, with D perhaps matching TRBD1 (5 bases). Trimming cost V 3 bases and J 5 bases, with 16 bases left between them. The CDR3 contains 15 residues. Per the germline V gene, CDR1 is LGHNT and CDR2 is FRNRAP. The CDR3 loop is CASGFTRAGGTEAFF. The CDR3, as DNA: TGTGCTAGTGGTTTTACCCGGGCCGGGGGGACTGAAGCTTTCTTT.

This clone has just one count. The gene calls are TRBV11-3 and TRBJ2-3; the D gene is possibly TRBD2 (5 bases). Germline loops: CDR1 SGHNT, CDR2 YENEEA. CDR3 length equals 15 residues. Trimming shortened V by 2 bases and J by 4 bases, and 13 bases separated the two germline ends. The CDR3 DNA is TGTGCCAGCAGCTTAAGGAATAGCGAAGCAGATACGCAGTATTTT. Translated: CASSLRNSEADTQYF.

The chain uses TRBV4-2 and TRBJ1-2, with D tentatively TRBD1 (5 bases). Germline V gene lookup returns CDR1 LGHNA and CDR2 YNFKEQ. Trimming took off 1 base at V and 5 bases at J, with 17 bases between the two ends. The CDR3 is made up of 16 amino acids. CDR3 DNA sequence: TGTGCCAGCAGCCAAGGACTCCGGGCAGGGAGGTATGGCTACACCTTC. Protein sequence: CASSQGLRAGRYGYTF.

The chain combines TRBV6-2 or TRBV6-3 with TRBJ2-2; D might be TRBD1 (5 bases). The CDR3 sequence is 15 residues long. Trimming shortened V by 6 bases and J by 5 bases, and 16 bases separated the two germline ends. The germline CDR1 and CDR2 sequences are MNHEY and SVGEGT. The CDR3 loop reads CASSLTGVRTGELFF. CDR3 bases: TGTGCCAGCAGCCTAACAGGCGTACGGACCGGGGAGCTGTTTTTT.

As for this clone: Because the CDR3's place on the DNA is in doubt, the DNA is left out and the CDR3 is given as listed by TCRdb. V gene TRBV10-2 combines with J gene TRBJ1-5. Including both end residues, the CDR3 is 19 amino acids long. Per germline, CDR1 WSHSY and CDR2 SAAADI. Here the CDR3 reads CASSSSGLPRRYSNQPQHF.

This clone was counted between two and nine times. The CDR3 reads CASSGPGDTEAFF. The CDR3 bases are TGTGCCAGCAGTGGCCCGGGGGACACTGAAGCTTTCTTT. The V gene is TRBV2, the J gene TRBJ1-1; tentatively, D is TRBD1 (5 bases). There are 13 residues in the CDR3. V shed 4 bases and J shed 3 bases, with 9 bases lying between them. Germline assignment: CDR1 SNHLY and CDR2 FYNNEI.

V and J are TRBV5-1 and TRBJ2-5; possibly TRBD2 for D (5 bases). V was trimmed by 5 bases and J by 2 bases, leaving 13 bases between them. Germline loops: CDR1 SGHRS, CDR2 YFSETQ. This CDR3 is 14 amino acids long. CDR3 in amino acids: CASRMDSSQETQYF. CDR3 coding DNA: TGCGCCAGCAGAATGGACTCGTCACAAGAGACCCAGTACTTC. Full variable domain (outside the CDR3, taken from reference TRBV5-1 and TRBJ2-5): KAGVTQTPRYLIKTRGQQVTLSCSPISGHRSVSWYQQTPGQGLQFLFEYFSETQRNKGNFPGRFSGRQFSNSRSEMNVSTLELGDSALYLCASRMDSSQETQYFGPGTRLLVL.

V usage is TRBV6-5 and J usage is TRBJ1-5; no clear D gene. Germline V gene sequence: CDR1 MNHEY, CDR2 SVGAGI. Trimming removed 5 bases from V and 3 bases from J, with 8 bases in between. The CDR3 loop spans 13 amino acids. The CDR3 sequence: CASSLRDNQPQHF. The CDR3 DNA follows: TGTGCCAGCAGTCTGCGGGACAATCAGCCCCAGCATTTT.

The gene calls are TRBV28 and TRBJ1-2; 7 positions match TRBD1. This CDR3 contains 15 residues. Germline CDR1 MDHEN, CDR2 SYDVKM. The trim removed 6 bases at V and 1 base at J, leaving 8 bases unmatched. DNA for the CDR3: TGTGCCAGCAGACTCCCGGGACAGCATAACTATGGCTACACCTTC. Amino acids: CASRLPGQHNYGYTF.

J is TRBJ1-1 and V is TRBV27, with TRBD1 as a possible D gene (5 bases). With 2 bases removed from V and 10 bases from J, the gap between germline ends came to 8 bases. In germline, CDR1 is MNHEY, CDR2 SMNVEV (reference sequence). This CDR3 region has 11 residues. For the CDR3, the DNA is TGTGCCAGCAGTTTAGGGGGGGTAGCTTTCTTT. This gives the protein CASSLGGVAFF.

The V gene is TRBV4-1, the J gene TRBJ1-1; 8 bases are a match to TRBD1. The CDR3 sequence is 14 residues long. The V segment lost 4 bases and the J segment 5 bases; nucleotides outside the gene matches: 6. In germline, CDR1 is MGHRA, CDR2 YSYEKL. The chain's CDR3 is CASSRGQGSTEAFF. In DNA, the CDR3 is TGCGCCAGCAGCCGTGGACAGGGATCGACTGAAGCTTTCTTT.

This sequence joins TRBV3-1 (or the pseudogene TRBV3-2) and TRBJ1-5, with 10 nucleotides matching TRBD1. Germline values: CDR1 LGHDT, CDR2 YNNKEL (reference sequence). V shed 5 bases, J shed 0 bases, and the junction held 10 bases outside the gene matches. The CDR3 covers 18 residues. The CDR3 loop reads CASSSWDRGLDSNQPQHF. The CDR3 bases are TGTGCCAGCAGCTCTTGGGACAGGGGACTGGATAGCAATCAGCCCCAGCATTTT.

The chain employs TRBV7-6 and TRBJ2-1; the match to TRBD2 covers 9 bases. With V trimmed by 5 bases and J by 6 bases, 11 bases remained unmatched. CDR1 is SGHVS, CDR2 FNYEAQ, per germline. The CDR3 is made up of 16 amino acids. CDR3 nucleotide sequence: TGTGCCAGCAGCCTACAAGCGGGACTAGCCCTCAATGAGCAGTTCTTC. Its translation is CASSLQAGLALNEQFF.

Only one count was recorded for this clone. This chain links TRBV5-1 with TRBJ2-7, with a tentative D call TRBD2 (6 bases). This CDR3 is built from 16 residues. Germline values: CDR1 SGHRS, CDR2 YFSETQ. V was pared by 3 bases and J by 3 bases, with 19 bases between. The CDR3: CASSWRPGRNYYEQYV. The CDR3 nucleotides read TGCGCCAGCAGCTGGAGGCCAGGGAGGAACTACTACGAGCAGTACGTC.

The rearrangement links TRBV5-1 to TRBJ2-5; 11 bases are shared with TRBD2. Germline V gene sequence: CDR1 SGHRS, CDR2 YFSETQ. The J segment lost 4 bases and the V segment lost 2 bases, leaving 4 bases of the junction unmatched. This CDR3 has 15 amino acids. For the CDR3, the DNA is TGCGCCAGCAGCTTCTCTAGCGGGGGGCGAGAGACCCAGTACTTC. Residues: CASSFSSGGRETQYF.

The chain is built from TRBV6-5 and TRBJ1-5; TRBD1 matches 7 bases. The ends lost 2 bases at V and 0 bases at J; junction bases unmatched: 4. Germline values: CDR1 MNHEY, CDR2 SVGAGI. CDR3 length: 16 residues. The CDR3 here is CASSYPGQLSNQPQHF. The CDR3 DNA sequence: TGTGCCAGCAGTTACCCGGGACAGCTTAGCAATCAGCCCCAGCATTTT.

The chain couples TRBV10-3 to TRBJ1-1; D is ambiguous. This CDR3 has 12 residues. The ends were cut back, 1 base at V and 3 bases at J, with 3 bases in the middle. Germline CDR1 is ENHRY and CDR2 is SYGVKD. The CDR3 DNA sequence: TGTGCCATCAGTGAGTTCTACACTGAAGCTTTCTTT. Amino acid sequence: CAISEFYTEAFF.

This chain connects TRBV5-5 to TRBJ1-5; 7 bases are a match to TRBD1. With 2 bases clipped from V and 0 bases from J, the junction kept 8 bases outside the gene matches. CDR3 length equals 17 residues. The germline gives CDR1 SGHKS, CDR2 YYEKEE (reference sequence). CDR3 in DNA: TGTGCCAGCAGCTTAGACAGGGCCGAGGGTAGCAATCAGCCCCAGCATTTT. The encoded protein is CASSLDRAEGSNQPQHF.

The chain combines TRBV24-1 with TRBJ1-5; 7 positions agree with TRBD1. This CDR3 comprises 14 residues. J lost 7 bases, V lost 2 bases, and 4 bases had no gene match. The germline gives CDR1 KGHDR, CDR2 SFDVKD. The CDR3 sequence: CATSDSGGGQPQHF. For the CDR3, the DNA is TGTGCCACCAGTGATTCAGGGGGAGGACAGCCCCAGCATTTT.

The gene calls are TRBV2 and TRBJ1-1; TRBD1 matches 9 bases. Germline assignment: CDR1 SNHLY and CDR2 FYNNEI. The CDR3 loop spans 17 amino acids. Trimming took 5 bases from V and 1 from J; bases not matched to a gene: 11. The CDR3 bases are TGTGCCAGCAGTTCTACTATAGACAGGGGGAGGAACACTGAAGCTTTCTTT. Amino acid sequence: CASSSTIDRGRNTEAFF.

V and J are TRBV21-1 and TRBJ2-3; TRBD1, the table's D call, was not compared with the DNA. TRBV21-1 is flagged as a pseudogene. This CDR3 is built from 15 residues. The CDR3 nucleotides are TGTGCCAGCAGCAAAGGATGTGGCTTCACAGATACGCAGTATTTT. Translating it yields CASSKGCGFTDTQYF.

V gene TRBV6-5 combines with J gene TRBJ2-3, with D tentatively TRBD2 (6 bases). The CDR3 runs to 15 residues. The germline V gene encodes CDR1 MNHEY and CDR2 SVGAGI. Trimming cost V 9 bases and J 0 bases, with 16 bases left between them. The CDR3 region is CASRRDVQSTDTQYF. In DNA, the CDR3 is TGTGCCAGTCGGCGGGACGTTCAGAGCACAGATACGCAGTATTTT.

V gene TRBV6-6 combines with J gene TRBJ2-7; weak D call: TRBD1 (5 bases). Germline CDR1 reads MNHNY; CDR2 reads SVGAGI (reference sequence). The CDR3 totals 15 residues. Trimming stripped 5 bases from V and 2 bases from J, with 16 bases between. CDR3 bases: TGTGCCAGCAGTACCGCAGGGTCGCTGGCCTACGAGCAGTACTTC. Protein: CASSTAGSLAYEQYF.

The rearrangement uses TRBV18 and TRBJ2-7; D is unresolved. Trimming stripped 6 bases from V and 5 bases from J, with 8 bases between. The CDR3 totals 11 residues. Per the germline V gene, CDR1 is KGHSH and CDR2 is LQKENI. CDR3 DNA: TGTGCCAGCTCCCCCAGCGACGAGCAGTACTTC. It encodes CASSPSDEQYF.